The present entry profiles one T cell receptor (beta chain) with its context. Its antigen is unidentified. Vbeta (60) and Jbeta (13) primers were used in the PCR. TCRdb keeps only in-frame clones here, not all; method: immunoSEQ multiplex PCR. This sample has a few hundred thousand clones, with 83% found just once. V shed 8 bases and J shed 2 bases, with 14 bases lying between them. The CDR3 has 14 amino acids. CDR1 MDHEN and CDR2 SYDVKM come from the germline V gene. This sample was included in a study of cytomegalovirus exposure and HLA in healthy donors. Study-level results: While the bulk of TCR sequences proved rare, some public TCRs turned up in many donors. TCR beta chains numbering more than 150 were designated cytomegalovirus-associated.

This receptor was taken from a girl between 10 and 17 years old in good health and CMV-seronegative. Sequencing input: PBMCs. The chain links TRBV28 to TRBJ2-3; D might be TRBD1 (5 bases). This chain's CDR3 is CASSGRVPTDTQYF. The CDR3 DNA follows: TGTGCCAGCTCGGGCAGGGTTCCCACAGATACGCAGTATTTT.